One T cell receptor beta chain is described in this entry. PCR amplification relied on 60 Vbeta primers (plus 13 Jbeta primers). Assay used: immunoSEQ multiplex PCR; TCRdb lists only in-frame clones, some missing. Altogether about 100,000 clones are present, 60% to 80% being singletons, with the ten largest covering around 5%. CDR1 MDHEN and CDR2 SYDVKM come from the germline V gene. The CDR3 runs to 14 residues. After removal of 4 bases from V and 5 bases from J, the junction contained 3 bases not matched to a gene. This record belongs to a study of cytomegalovirus exposure and HLA in healthy donors.

Sequencing was carried out using PBMCs. The TCR was taken from a young woman in good health and CMV-seropositive. This chain connects TRBV28 to TRBJ2-4, with 9 bases that match TRBD1. The CDR3 bases are TGTGCCAGCAGTTCCCGGGACAGGGAAAACATTCAGTACTTC. Its protein is CASSSRDRENIQYF.